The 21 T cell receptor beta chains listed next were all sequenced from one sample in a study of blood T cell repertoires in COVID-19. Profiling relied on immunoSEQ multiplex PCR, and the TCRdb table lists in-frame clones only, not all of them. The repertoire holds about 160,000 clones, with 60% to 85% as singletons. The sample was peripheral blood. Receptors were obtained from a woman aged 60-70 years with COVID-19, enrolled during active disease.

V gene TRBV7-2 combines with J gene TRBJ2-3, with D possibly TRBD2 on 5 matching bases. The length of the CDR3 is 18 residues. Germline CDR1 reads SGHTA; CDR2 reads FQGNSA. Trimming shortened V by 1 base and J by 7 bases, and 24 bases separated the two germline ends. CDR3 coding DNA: TGTGCCAGCAGCTTAGACTCGAGCGGCGCCTCCCGAAGTCATACGCAGTATTTT. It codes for CASSLDSSGASRSHTQYF. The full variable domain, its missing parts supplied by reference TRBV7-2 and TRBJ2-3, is GAGVSQSPSNKVTEKGKDVELRCDPISGHTALYWYRQSLGQGLEFLIYFQGNSAPDKSGLPSDRFSAERTGGSVSTLTIQRTQQEDSAVYLCASSLDSSGASRSHTQYFGPGTRLTVL.

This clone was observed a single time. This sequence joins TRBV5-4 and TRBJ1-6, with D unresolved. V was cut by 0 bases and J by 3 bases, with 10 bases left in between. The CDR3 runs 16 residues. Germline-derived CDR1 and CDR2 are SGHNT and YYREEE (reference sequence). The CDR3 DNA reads TGTGCCAGCAGCTTGGAACAGCCCAGCTATAATTCACCCCTCCACTTT. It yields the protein CASSLEQPSYNSPLHF.

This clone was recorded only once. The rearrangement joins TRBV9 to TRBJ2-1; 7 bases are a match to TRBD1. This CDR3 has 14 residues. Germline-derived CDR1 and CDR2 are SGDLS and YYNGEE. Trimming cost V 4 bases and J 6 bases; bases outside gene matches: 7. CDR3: CASSRDSRINEQFF. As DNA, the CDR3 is TGTGCCAGCAGCCGGGACAGCCGAATCAATGAGCAGTTCTTC.

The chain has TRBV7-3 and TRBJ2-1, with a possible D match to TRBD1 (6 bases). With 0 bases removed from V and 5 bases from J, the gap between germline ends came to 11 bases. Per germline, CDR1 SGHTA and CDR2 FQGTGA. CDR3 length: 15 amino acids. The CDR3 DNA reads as TGTGCCAGCAGCTTAACAGGGACATCCAACAATGAGCAGTTCTTC. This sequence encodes CASSLTGTSNNEQFF.

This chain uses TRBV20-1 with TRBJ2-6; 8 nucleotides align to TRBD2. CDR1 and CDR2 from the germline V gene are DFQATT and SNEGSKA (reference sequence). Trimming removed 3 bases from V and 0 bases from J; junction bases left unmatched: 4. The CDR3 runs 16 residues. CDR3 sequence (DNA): TGCAGTGCTAGTCGGGAGGGAGTCTCTGGGGCCAACGTCCTGACTTTC. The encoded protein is CSASREGVSGANVLTF.

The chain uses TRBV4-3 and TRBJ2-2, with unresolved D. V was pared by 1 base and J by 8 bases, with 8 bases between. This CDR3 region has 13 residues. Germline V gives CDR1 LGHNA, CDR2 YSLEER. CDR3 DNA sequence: TGCGCCAGCAGCCAAGTACTCACGGGGGAGCTGTTTTTT. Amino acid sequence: CASSQVLTGELFF.

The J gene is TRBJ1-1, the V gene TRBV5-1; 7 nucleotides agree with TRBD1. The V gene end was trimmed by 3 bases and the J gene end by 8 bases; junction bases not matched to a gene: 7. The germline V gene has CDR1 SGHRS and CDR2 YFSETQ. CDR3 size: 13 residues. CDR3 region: CASSSTGLTEAFF. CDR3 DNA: TGCGCCAGCAGCTCGACAGGGCTGACGGAAGCTTTCTTT.

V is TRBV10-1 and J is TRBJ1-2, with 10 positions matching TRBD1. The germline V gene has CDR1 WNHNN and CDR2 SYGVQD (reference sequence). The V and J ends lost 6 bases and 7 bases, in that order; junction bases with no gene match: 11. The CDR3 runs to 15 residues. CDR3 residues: CASRFPGQGLGGYTF. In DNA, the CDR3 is TGCGCCAGCAGATTCCCGGGACAGGGGCTGGGTGGCTACACCTTC.

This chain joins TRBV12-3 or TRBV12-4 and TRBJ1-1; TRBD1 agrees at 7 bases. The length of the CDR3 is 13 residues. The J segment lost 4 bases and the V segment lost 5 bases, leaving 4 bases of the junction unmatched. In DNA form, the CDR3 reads TGTGCCAGCAGTCAGACAGGGACCACTGAAGCTTTCTTT. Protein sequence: CASSQTGTTEAFF.

CDR3 in DNA: TGTGCCAGCAGCTTGGACCTCCAGGGGCTAGGTGAGCAGTTCTTC. Translated: CASSLDLQGLGEQFF. The chain uses TRBV5-6 and TRBJ2-1; TRBD1 might be the D (6 bases). Germline V gives CDR1 SGHDT, CDR2 YYEEEE. The CDR3 extends over 15 amino acids. V lost 0 bases to trimming and J lost 9 bases, with 16 bases between them.

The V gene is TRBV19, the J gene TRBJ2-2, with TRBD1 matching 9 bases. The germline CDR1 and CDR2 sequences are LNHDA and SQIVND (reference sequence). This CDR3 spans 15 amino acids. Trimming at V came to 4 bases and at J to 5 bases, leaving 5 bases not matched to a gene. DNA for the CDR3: TGTGCCAGTAGTAAGGGACAGGGAGGGACCGGGGAGCTGTTTTTT. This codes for CASSKGQGGTGELFF.

The CDR3 is CASSLFGVADFTDTQYF. In DNA, the CDR3 is TGTGCCAGCAGCCTATTCGGGGTGGCGGATTTCACAGATACGCAGTATTTT. This chain joins TRBV28 and TRBJ2-3; TRBD2 might be the D (5 bases). V lost 6 bases and J 2 bases, leaving 21 bases between the germline ends. Germline loops: CDR1 MDHEN, CDR2 SYDVKM. This CDR3 is 17 amino acids long.

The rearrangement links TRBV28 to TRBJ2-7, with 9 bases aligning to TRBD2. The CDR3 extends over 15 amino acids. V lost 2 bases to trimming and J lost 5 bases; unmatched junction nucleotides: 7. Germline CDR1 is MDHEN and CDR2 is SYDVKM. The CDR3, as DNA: TGTGCCAGCAGTTTAGTTATAGCGGGAGCGGACGAGCAGTACTTC. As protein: CASSLVIAGADEQYF.

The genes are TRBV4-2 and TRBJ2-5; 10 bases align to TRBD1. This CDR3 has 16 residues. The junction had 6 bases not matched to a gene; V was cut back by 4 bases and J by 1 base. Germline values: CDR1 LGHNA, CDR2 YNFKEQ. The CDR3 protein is CASSRTGTGVQETQYF. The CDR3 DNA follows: TGTGCCAGCAGCCGCACCGGGACAGGGGTCCAAGAGACCCAGTACTTC.

CDR3 nucleotides: TGTGCCAGCAGTTTATTCTTCGTACAGGGGGGGTTCAGAGAGACCCAGTACTTC. The encoded protein is CASSLFFVQGGFRETQYF. V gene TRBV28 combines with J gene TRBJ2-5, with TRBD1 as a possible D gene (8 bases). The V gene lost 1 base and the J gene lost 4 bases, with 22 bases spanning the gap. The V gene's germline CDR1 is MDHEN and CDR2 SYDVKM. This CDR3 has 18 residues.

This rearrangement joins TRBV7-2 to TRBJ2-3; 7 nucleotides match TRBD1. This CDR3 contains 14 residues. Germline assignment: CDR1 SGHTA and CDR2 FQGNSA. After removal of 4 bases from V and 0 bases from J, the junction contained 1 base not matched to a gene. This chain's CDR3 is CASSWDRSTDTQYF. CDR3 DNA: TGTGCCAGCAGCTGGGACAGAAGCACAGATACGCAGTATTTT.

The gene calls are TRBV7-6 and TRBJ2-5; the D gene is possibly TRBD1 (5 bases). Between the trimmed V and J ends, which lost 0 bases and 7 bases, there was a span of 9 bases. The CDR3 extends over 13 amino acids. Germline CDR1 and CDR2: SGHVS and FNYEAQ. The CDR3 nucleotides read TGTGCCAGCAGCTTAGCCCCAAGGGGGACCCAGTACTTC. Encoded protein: CASSLAPRGTQYF.

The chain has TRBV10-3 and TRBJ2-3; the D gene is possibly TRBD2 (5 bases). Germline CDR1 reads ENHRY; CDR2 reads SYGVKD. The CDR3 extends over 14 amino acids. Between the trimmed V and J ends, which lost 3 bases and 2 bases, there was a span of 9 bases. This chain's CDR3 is CAISERTSTDTQYF. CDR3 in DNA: TGTGCCATCAGTGAAAGGACTTCCACAGATACGCAGTATTTT.

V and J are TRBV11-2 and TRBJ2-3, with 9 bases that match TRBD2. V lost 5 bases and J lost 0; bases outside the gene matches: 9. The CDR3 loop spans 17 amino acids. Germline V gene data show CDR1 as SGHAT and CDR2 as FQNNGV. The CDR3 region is CASSTGAGGPSTDTQYF. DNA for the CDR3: TGTGCCAGCAGCACGGGAGCGGGAGGCCCTAGCACAGATACGCAGTATTTT.

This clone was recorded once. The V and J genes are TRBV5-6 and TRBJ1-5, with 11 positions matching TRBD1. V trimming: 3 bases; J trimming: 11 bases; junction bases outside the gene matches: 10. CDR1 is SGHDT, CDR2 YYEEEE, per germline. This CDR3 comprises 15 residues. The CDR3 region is CASSSGTGGGRTQHF. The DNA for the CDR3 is TGTGCCAGCAGCTCCGGGACAGGGGGAGGAAGGACCCAGCATTTT. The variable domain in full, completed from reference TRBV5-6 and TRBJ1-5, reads DAGVTQSPTHLIKTRGQQVTLRCSPKSGHDTVSWYQQALGQGPQFIFQYYEEEERQRGNFPDRFSGHQFPNYSSELNVNALLLGDSALYLCASSSGTGGGRTQHFGDGTRLSIL.

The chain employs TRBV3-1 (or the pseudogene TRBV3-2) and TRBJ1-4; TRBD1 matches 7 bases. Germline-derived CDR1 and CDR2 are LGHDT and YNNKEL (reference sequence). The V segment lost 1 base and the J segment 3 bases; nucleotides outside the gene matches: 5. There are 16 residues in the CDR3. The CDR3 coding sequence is TGTGCCAGCAGCCAAGGACAGGGTGGGTCTAATGAAAAACTGTTTTTT. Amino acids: CASSQGQGGSNEKLFF.